These 12 T cell receptor beta chains share one sample of origin, sequenced in a study of blood T cell repertoires in COVID-19. The method was immunoSEQ multiplex PCR; TCRdb's version includes in-frame clones alone and lacks a portion of them. Here the sample spans nearly 40,000 clones, about 87% being singletons. Sequenced input: peripheral blood. The receptors were gathered from a woman in her 70s with acute or convalescent COVID-19.

The genes are TRBV19 and TRBJ2-1; D not resolved. Germline V lookup: CDR1 LNHDA, CDR2 SQIVND (reference sequence). The CDR3 covers 11 residues. Trimming left V 3 bases short and J 9 bases short, with 6 bases between. CDR3 sequence (DNA): TGTGCCAGTAGTATGAGTACTGAGCAGTTCTTC. Amino acids: CASSMSTEQFF.

The rearrangement joins TRBV19 to TRBJ1-2; 8 nucleotides match TRBD1. Germline trimming cut 6 bases from V and 7 bases from J; bases unmatched to any gene: 13. CDR3 length: 15 amino acids. Per the germline V gene, CDR1 is LNHDA and CDR2 is SQIVND (reference sequence). CDR3 loop: CASSTTWTGTSGYTF. Written as DNA, the CDR3 is TGTGCCAGTAGCACAACTTGGACAGGGACGAGTGGCTACACCTTC.

The rearrangement uses TRBV18 and TRBJ2-7; D gene unclear. The CDR3 runs 14 residues. The germline V gene encodes CDR1 KGHSH and CDR2 LQKENI. Deletions cut 0 bases from V and 2 bases from J, with 8 bases between. CDR3 coding DNA: TGTGCCAGCTCACCACCGTCTATTCCCTACGAGCAGTACGTC. Its protein product is CASSPPSIPYEQYV.

The chain recombines TRBV7-2 with TRBJ2-3; 12 bases are shared with TRBD2. V gave up 6 bases and J gave up 7 bases; unmatched junction bases: 14. In germline, CDR1 is SGHTA, CDR2 FQGNSA. This CDR3 contains 17 residues. CDR3 in amino acids: CASRTTVAGLAGHTQYF. CDR3 nucleotides: TGTGCCAGCAGGACGACAGTAGCGGGACTAGCGGGCCATACGCAGTATTTT.

This chain uses TRBV5-5 with TRBJ1-3; 8 bases line up with TRBD1. This CDR3 is 17 amino acids long. Unmatched junction bases numbered 6, after V lost 1 base and J lost 0 bases. Germline CDR1 is SGHKS and CDR2 is YYEKEE (reference sequence). The CDR3, as DNA: TGTGCCAGCAGCTTGACAGGGGGTATCAACTCTGGAAACACCATATATTTT. Its protein is CASSLTGGINSGNTIYF.

This clone was seen a few times. The V call is TRBV4-1, the J call TRBJ2-1; 8 bases are a match to TRBD1. The CDR3 covers 17 residues. The V segment lost 1 base and the J segment 9 bases; nucleotides outside the gene matches: 14. Germline V gene sequence: CDR1 MGHRA, CDR2 YSYEKL. The CDR3 region is CASSQAQDRVWVGEQFF. CDR3 in DNA: TGCGCCAGCAGCCAAGCCCAGGACAGGGTATGGGTAGGTGAGCAGTTCTTC.

The rearrangement joins TRBV11-3 to TRBJ2-3; D might be TRBD1 (5 bases). CDR1 SGHNT and CDR2 YENEEA come from the germline V gene. V was pared by 4 bases and J by 1 base, with 15 bases between. The CDR3 contains 16 residues. The CDR3 region has the DNA TGTGCCAGCAGCTCCCAGACAGTAGACGGCACAGATACGCAGTATTTT. It yields the protein CASSSQTVDGTDTQYF.

The chain couples TRBV20-1 to TRBJ2-5; D ambiguous. V lost 2 bases and J 5 bases, leaving 6 bases between the germline ends. Per germline, CDR1 DFQATT and CDR2 SNEGSKA (reference sequence). CDR3 length equals 11 residues. As DNA, the CDR3 is TGCAGTGCTAGATCTCGGGAGACCCAGTACTTC. This translates into CSARSRETQYF.

This chain links TRBV5-1 with TRBJ2-4; the D gene is possibly TRBD1 (5 bases). The CDR3 is 13 residues long. The germline V gene encodes CDR1 SGHRS and CDR2 YFSETQ. Trimming left V 0 bases short and J 9 bases short, with 10 bases between. For the CDR3, the DNA is TGCGCCAGCAGCTTGGCAGGGCTGGGCATTCAGTACTTC. Its translation: CASSLAGLGIQYF.

This chain connects TRBV2 to TRBJ1-4; D might be TRBD1 (5 bases). V was clipped by 3 bases and J by 8 bases, with 16 bases between them. CDR3 length: 15 residues. CDR1 and CDR2 from the germline V gene are SNHLY and FYNNEI. The CDR3: CASSELGGVEEKLFF. The CDR3 DNA follows: TGTGCCAGCAGTGAGTTGGGGGGGGTCGAAGAAAAACTGTTTTTT.

This rearrangement joins TRBV6-5 to TRBJ1-1, with 9 bases lining up with TRBD1. The germline V gene encodes CDR1 MNHEY and CDR2 SVGAGI. There are 16 residues in the CDR3. The V gene end was trimmed by 4 bases and the J gene end by 5 bases; junction bases not matched to a gene: 11. The CDR3 nucleotides are TGTGCCAGCAGTTCAACTTCTACAGGGGGCAGGACTGAAGCTTTCTTT. Protein product: CASSSTSTGGRTEAFF.

V and J are TRBV19 and TRBJ2-1; 9 positions match TRBD1. This CDR3 comprises 15 residues. The V gene end was trimmed by 5 bases and the J gene end by 4 bases; junction bases not matched to a gene: 6. CDR1 is LNHDA and CDR2 is SQIVND in the germline V gene (reference sequence). This chain's CDR3 is CASSPGTGRYNEQFF. CDR3 bases: TGTGCCAGTAGTCCCGGGACAGGGAGGTACAATGAGCAGTTCTTC. Drawing the rest from reference TRBV19 and TRBJ2-1, the complete variable domain is DGGITQSPKYLFRKEGQNVTLSCEQNLNHDAMYWYRQDPGQGLRLIYYSQIVNDFQKGDIAEGYSVSREKKESFPLTVTSAQKNPTAFYLCASSPGTGRYNEQFFGPGTRLTVL.